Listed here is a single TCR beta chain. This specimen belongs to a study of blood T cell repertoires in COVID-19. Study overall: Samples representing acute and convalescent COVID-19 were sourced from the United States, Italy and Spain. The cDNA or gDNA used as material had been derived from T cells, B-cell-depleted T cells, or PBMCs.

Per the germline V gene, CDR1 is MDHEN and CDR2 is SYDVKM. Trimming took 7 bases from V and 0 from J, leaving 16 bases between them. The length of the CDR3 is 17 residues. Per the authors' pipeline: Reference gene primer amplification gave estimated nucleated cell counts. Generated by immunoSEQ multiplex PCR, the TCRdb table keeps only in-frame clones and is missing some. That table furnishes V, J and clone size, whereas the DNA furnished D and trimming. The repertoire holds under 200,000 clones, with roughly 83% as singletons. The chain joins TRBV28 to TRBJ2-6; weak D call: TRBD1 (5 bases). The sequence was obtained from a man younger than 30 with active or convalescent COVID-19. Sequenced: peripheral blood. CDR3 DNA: TGTGCCAGCACTGCGGTAGGGGCTCCCTCTGGGGCCAACGTCCTGACTTTC. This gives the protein CASTAVGAPSGANVLTF.